The 23 T cell receptor beta chains reported below all come from one sample, sequenced in a study of blood T cell repertoires in COVID-19. TCRdb's copy holds only in-frame clones and misses some; the assay was immunoSEQ multiplex PCR. The sample contains about 190,000 clones, around four fifths of which appear only once. Source material: peripheral blood. These receptors all stem from a woman older than 75 with active or convalescent COVID-19.

This rearrangement joins TRBV6-1 to TRBJ2-3; a weak D match, TRBD2 (5 bases). This CDR3 region has 13 residues. CDR1 and CDR2 from the germline V gene are MNHNS and SASEGT. The V end lost 1 base, the J end lost 7 bases, and 9 bases lay between the germline ends. The CDR3 DNA is TGTGCCAGCAGTGAAGGTTCGGGGAATACGCAGTATTTT. Encoded protein: CASSEGSGNTQYF.

The chain employs TRBV6-6 and TRBJ1-2; no clear D. Germline CDR1 and CDR2: MNHNY and SVGAGI (reference sequence). The length of the CDR3 is 14 residues. Trimming left V 3 bases short and J 1 base short, with 9 bases between. The CDR3 region is CASSYTGGNYGYTF. The CDR3 DNA is TGTGCCAGCAGTTATACCGGCGGTAACTATGGCTACACCTTC.

This clone was found a few times. J is TRBJ1-2 and V is TRBV18; TRBD1 might be the D (5 bases). Trimming removed 0 bases at V and 4 bases at J, with 18 bases between. The CDR3 consists of 17 residues. Per germline, CDR1 KGHSH and CDR2 LQKENI. The CDR3: CASSPPDESHQGYGYTF. DNA of the CDR3: TGTGCCAGCTCACCACCCGACGAGTCACATCAGGGCTATGGCTACACCTTC.

The chain links TRBV5-6 to TRBJ2-5; weak D call: TRBD1 (6 bases). Germline CDR1 reads SGHDT; CDR2 reads YYEEEE. Deletions cut 4 bases from V and 5 bases from J, with 12 bases between. This CDR3 has 13 amino acids. CDR3 bases: TGTGCCAGCAGCACAGGGCGGATGGAGACCCAGTACTTC. Protein sequence: CASSTGRMETQYF.

The J gene is TRBJ1-3, the V gene TRBV5-1, with D tentatively TRBD1 (6 bases). Germline V gene sequence: CDR1 SGHRS, CDR2 YFSETQ. Trimming stripped 0 bases from V and 4 bases from J, with 11 bases between. This CDR3 region has 15 residues. The CDR3 reads CASSLETGGGNTIYF. CDR3 nucleotide sequence: TGCGCCAGCAGCTTGGAGACAGGCGGGGGAAACACCATATATTTT. The full variable domain, rest sourced from reference TRBV5-1 and TRBJ1-3, is KAGVTQTPRYLIKTRGQQVTLSCSPISGHRSVSWYQQTPGQGLQFLFEYFSETQRNKGNFPGRFSGRQFSNSRSEMNVSTLELGDSALYLCASSLETGGGNTIYFGEGSWLTVV.

V is TRBV28 and J is TRBJ2-7, with TRBD2 identical over 9 bases. V dropped 8 bases and J dropped 1; count of bases not matched to a gene: 6. The CDR3 length is 14 residues. The germline V gene encodes CDR1 MDHEN and CDR2 SYDVKM. In DNA, the CDR3 is TGTGCCAGCCAAACTAGCGGGCGGTCCTACGAGCAGTACTTC. Translating gives CASQTSGRSYEQYF. The whole variable domain, filled in from reference TRBV28 and TRBJ2-7, reads DVKVTQSSRYLVKRTGEKVFLECVQDMDHENMFWYRQDPGLGLRLIYFSYDVKMKEKGDIPEGYSVSREKKERFSLILESASTNQTSMYLCASQTSGRSYEQYFGPGTRLTVT.

The rearrangement uses TRBV9 and TRBJ2-1; 10 nucleotides line up with TRBD2. The trim removed 3 bases at V and 6 bases at J, leaving 6 bases unmatched. Germline assignment: CDR1 SGDLS and CDR2 YYNGEE. There are 15 residues in the CDR3. This CDR3 reads CASSAWTSGSNEQFF. In DNA form, the CDR3 reads TGTGCCAGCAGCGCCTGGACTAGCGGAAGCAATGAGCAGTTCTTC.

The chain carries TRBV28 and TRBJ1-2; 7 nucleotides align to TRBD1. This CDR3 comprises 13 residues. The trim removed 5 bases at V and 8 bases at J, leaving 8 bases unmatched. Per germline, CDR1 MDHEN and CDR2 SYDVKM. The CDR3 sequence: CASSENRGGGYTF. The DNA for the CDR3 is TGTGCCAGCAGTGAGAACAGGGGTGGGGGCTACACCTTC.

This chain connects TRBV10-3 to TRBJ2-6; D gene ambiguous. Germline CDR1 reads ENHRY; CDR2 reads SYGVKD. The CDR3 is 14 amino acids. Trimming left V 4 bases short and J 2 bases short, with 6 bases between. The CDR3 reads CAISGSTGANVLTF. In DNA, the CDR3 is TGTGCCATCAGTGGTAGTACTGGGGCCAACGTCCTGACTTTC.

V usage is TRBV30 and J usage is TRBJ1-6; the D gene is possibly TRBD1 (5 bases). Trimming shortened V by 2 bases and J by 5 bases, and 16 bases separated the two germline ends. The CDR3 totals 16 residues. The germline V gene has CDR1 GTSNPN and CDR2 SVGIG (reference sequence). The CDR3 region has the DNA TGTGCCTGGAGTAGTAGAAAGGGGCCGAATAATTCACCCCTCCACTTT. Residues: CAWSSRKGPNNSPLHF. Looking up the rest from reference TRBV30 and TRBJ1-6 gives the full variable domain: SQTIHQWPATLVQPVGSPLSLECTVEGTSNPNLYWYRQAAGRGLQLLFYSVGIGQISSEVPQNLSASRPQDRQFILSSKKLLLSDSGFYLCAWSSRKGPNNSPLHFGNGTRLTVT.

The CDR3 DNA reads as TGTGCCAGCAGTCCAGCGGGGGGTGAAGAGACCCAGTACTTC. Protein sequence: CASSPAGGEETQYF. The chain couples TRBV6-2 or TRBV6-3 to TRBJ2-5; TRBD2 matches 9 bases. V was pared by 5 bases and J by 3 bases, with 4 bases of the junction left unmatched. CDR1 MNHEY and CDR2 SVGEGT come from the germline V gene. CDR3 length: 14 amino acids.

The chain links TRBV7-9 to TRBJ2-3; 8 positions agree with TRBD2. The V gene end was trimmed by 2 bases and the J gene end by 9 bases; junction bases not matched to a gene: 4. Germline values: CDR1 SEHNR, CDR2 FQNEAQ (reference sequence). The length of the CDR3 is 13 residues. The CDR3 loop is CASSLLSGSTQYF. The CDR3 DNA is TGTGCCAGCAGCTTACTGAGCGGGAGCACGCAGTATTTT.

CDR3 region: CASRPRLGQGASRNTEAFF. In DNA form, the CDR3 reads TGTGCCAGCAGACCTCGTCTGGGACAGGGGGCGAGTAGGAACACTGAAGCTTTCTTT. V usage is TRBV7-9 and J usage is TRBJ1-1; 12 nucleotides align to TRBD1. Germline V gene sequence: CDR1 SEHNR, CDR2 FQNEAQ (reference sequence). The length of the CDR3 is 19 residues. Trimming took 6 bases from V and 1 from J; bases not matched to a gene: 15.

This clone showed up many times. This rearrangement joins TRBV30 to TRBJ2-3; D is possibly TRBD2 (6 bases). Germline lookup yields CDR1 GTSNPN and CDR2 SVGIG (reference sequence). Trimming cost V 2 bases and J 5 bases, with 8 bases left between them. There are 12 residues in the CDR3. The CDR3 region is CAWSSSGDTQYF. The CDR3 DNA sequence: TGTGCCTGGAGTAGTAGCGGAGATACGCAGTATTTT.

V gene TRBV18 combines with J gene TRBJ1-3; 8 positions agree with TRBD1. Germline V lookup: CDR1 KGHSH, CDR2 LQKENI. J was trimmed by 2 bases and V by 5 bases; bases with no gene match: 5. The CDR3 totals 15 residues. The CDR3 protein is CASSSQGAAGNTIYF. The CDR3 coding sequence is TGTGCCAGCTCATCGCAGGGGGCTGCTGGAAACACCATATATTTT.

The chain uses TRBV7-8 and TRBJ1-5; 10 bases align to TRBD1. The CDR3 sequence is 16 residues long. CDR1 is SGHVS and CDR2 is FQNEAQ in the germline V gene. J lost 6 bases, V lost 1 base, and 6 bases had no gene match. The CDR3 sequence: CASSLGFGTGVQPQHF. Written as DNA, the CDR3 is TGTGCCAGCAGCTTAGGTTTCGGGACAGGGGTTCAGCCCCAGCATTTT.

This chain links TRBV18 with TRBJ1-1; D might be TRBD1 (5 bases). V was pared by 3 bases and J by 3 bases, with 11 bases between. Germline-derived CDR1 and CDR2 are KGHSH and LQKENI. CDR3 length equals 14 residues. The CDR3 protein is CASSPSGKDTEAFF. In nucleotides, the CDR3 is TGTGCCAGCTCACCTTCAGGGAAGGACACTGAAGCTTTCTTT.

This clone was counted a few times. The V gene is TRBV4-1, the J gene TRBJ2-3, with a tentative D call TRBD1 (6 bases). V gave up 4 bases and J gave up 0 bases, with 17 bases separating them. This CDR3 contains 17 residues. Germline V gives CDR1 MGHRA, CDR2 YSYEKL. The chain's CDR3 is CASSPRGVGSSTDTQYF. In DNA, the CDR3 is TGCGCCAGCAGCCCCAGGGGCGTGGGATCAAGCACAGATACGCAGTATTTT.

The rearrangement joins TRBV4-1 to TRBJ2-3, with D possibly matching TRBD2 (6 bases). The CDR3 sequence is 17 residues long. Per germline, CDR1 MGHRA and CDR2 YSYEKL. V lost 1 base, J lost 1 base, and 15 bases lay in between. The CDR3 sequence is CASSQGALALGTDTQYF. In nucleotides, the CDR3 is TGCGCCAGCAGCCAAGGGGCCCTAGCGTTGGGCACAGATACGCAGTATTTT.

The chain employs TRBV19 and TRBJ1-5; 12 bases map to TRBD1. The trim removed 4 bases at V and 6 bases at J, leaving 13 bases unmatched. The CDR3 extends over 18 amino acids. Looked up from germline, CDR1 is LNHDA and CDR2 is SQIVND (reference sequence). This CDR3 reads CASSNPGTGGGGLQPQHF. The CDR3 nucleotides are TGTGCCAGTAGTAATCCCGGGACAGGGGGCGGGGGTCTTCAGCCCCAGCATTTT.

The chain employs TRBV18 and TRBJ1-5; D gene ambiguous. V was shortened by 2 bases and J by 6 bases, with 14 bases between the two germline ends. The CDR3 is made up of 15 amino acids. Germline V gene lookup returns CDR1 KGHSH and CDR2 LQKENI. The CDR3 loop reads CASSPGRGTSQPQHF. The CDR3 DNA sequence: TGTGCCAGCTCACCAGGGCGGGGAACGAGTCAGCCCCAGCATTTT.

V gene TRBV11-2 combines with J gene TRBJ1-5; D uncertain. Deletions cut 5 bases from V and 3 bases from J, with 14 bases between. This CDR3 is 15 amino acids long. Germline V gene lookup returns CDR1 SGHAT and CDR2 FQNNGV. In nucleotides, the CDR3 is TGTGCCAGCAGCCAGGCACCATTAATCAATCAGCCCCAGCATTTT. Translated: CASSQAPLINQPQHF.

The V and J genes are TRBV5-1 and TRBJ1-2; TRBD1 matches at 12 bases. The CDR3 runs 15 residues. Trimming cost V 3 bases and J 4 bases; bases outside gene matches: 4. Germline V gene lookup returns CDR1 SGHRS and CDR2 YFSETQ. The CDR3 DNA reads TGCGCCAGCAGCTCCGGGACAGGGGGCACCTATGGCTACACCTTC. This sequence encodes CASSSGTGGTYGYTF.